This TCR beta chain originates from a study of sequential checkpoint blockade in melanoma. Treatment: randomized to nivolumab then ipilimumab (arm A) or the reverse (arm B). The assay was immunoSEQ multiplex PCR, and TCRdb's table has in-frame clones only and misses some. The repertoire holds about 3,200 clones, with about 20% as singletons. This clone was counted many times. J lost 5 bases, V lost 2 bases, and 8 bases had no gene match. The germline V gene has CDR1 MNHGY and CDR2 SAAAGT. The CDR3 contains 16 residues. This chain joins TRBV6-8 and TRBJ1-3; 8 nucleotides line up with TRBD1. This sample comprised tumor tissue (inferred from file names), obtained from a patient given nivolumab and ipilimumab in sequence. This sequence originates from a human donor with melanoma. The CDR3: CASSYGGTGPRNTIYF. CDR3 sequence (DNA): TGTGCCAGCAGTTACGGGGGGACAGGCCCCAGAAACACCATATATTTT.